This TCR beta chain was obtained from a study of metastatic and nonmetastatic thyroid tumors (dated by TCRdb to 2018 to 2020). Background on the whole study: The researchers compared repertoires between peripheral blood samples and tumor or nodule tissue samples from patients with malignant or benign thyroid disease. Results the study describes overall, beyond this receptor: TCR beta diversity was reported as significantly higher in malignant tumors than in benign nodules, in both blood and tumor samples.

This clone was picked up a small number of times. The target of this receptor is not known. This may stem from a read error, because a much larger clone lies one nucleotide away. Before undergoing thyroid surgery, none of the patients had been given any kind of treatment. The study retrospectively analysed patient clinical samples collected from about 2012 to 2019 using T-cell receptor beta sequencing. The library was prepared using PCR. Instrument used: Illumina HiSeq 4000. The TCR beta-chain CDR3 region of each patient was profiled by high-throughput sequencing. The authors' pipeline ran thus. Drawing on CDR3 differences between clinicopathological groups, the researchers built a classifier meant to tell apart patients with distant-metastatic papillary thyroid cancer. Repertoire diversity was assessed with the Shannon index, and tumor-blood repertoire similarity with the Morisita-Horn index. TCRdb cleaned the public reads at Q25 with fastp, built clones with MiXCR and kept in-frame beta chains. Here the V and J calls rest on TCRdb's processing, not on the authors' analysis. The sample table shows tens of thousands of clones, and less than 20% are seen once. The top ten clonotypes cover around a tenth of the sample.

As encoded in the germline V gene, CDR1 is LGHNT while CDR2 is FRNRAP. Reading from cysteine to phenylalanine, the CDR3 counts 16 amino acids. Only the CDR3 DNA is retained, 48 bases long and in frame from the first base. The chain is made from TRBV12-5 and TRBJ2-2; 7 junctional bases match TRBD1. Sequenced input: tumor tissue. The sequence derives from a female donor with papillary thyroid cancer or a benign thyroid nodule (not recorded which). Some clones in this sample may be carry-over from other donors' samples. The DNA sequence is TGTGCTGGTGGTTTGCGTGGGGGACAGTGGCCCGGGGAGCTGTTTTTT. Translated, this gives CAGGLRGGQWPGELFF.